This paragraph reports one T cell receptor (beta chain). Its antigen is still unknown. The sample belongs to a study of Tregs in tolerant kidney transplant recipients. On the study more broadly: A 3-day belatacept mixed lymphocyte reaction, sometimes plus 5-day graft donor restimulation, preceded CD4+CD25+CD127- sorting.

Some clones are missing from TCRdb's copy, which holds only in-frame ones; the method was immunoSEQ multiplex PCR. The sample has 9,500 to 11,000 clones; roughly 89% are singletons. This CDR3 has 15 amino acids. V was cut by 2 bases and J by 3 bases, with 14 bases left in between. Germline V gene lookup returns CDR1 MNHEY and CDR2 SVGAGI. The clonotype was recovered from a human patient who received a combined kidney and bone marrow transplant. Sequencing used Tregs from blood cultured with allogeneic cells, obtained before the transplant. V is TRBV6-5 and J is TRBJ2-7; D unclear. CDR3 loop: CASSYRLASYYEQYF. The CDR3 bases are TGTGCCAGCAGTTACCGCTTGGCTAGTTACTACGAGCAGTACTTC.